This T cell receptor beta chain comes out of a study of T cells in Graves' hyperthyroidism and ophthalmopathy. The investigators amplified TCR beta CDR3 regions from RNA transcripts. First-round RT-PCR with HTBI primers amplified the TCR CDR3 region. TCRdb re-called the multiplex PCR reads with MiXCR, one entry per CDR3 protein. Here the sample spans roughly 700,000 distinct CDR3 sequences, approximately 36% being singletons. CDR3 length: 16 residues. Trimming took 3 bases from V and 5 from J, leaving 19 bases between them. This clonotype was seen ten or more times. The clonotype comes from a woman in her forties with Graves' hyperthyroidism. The chain combines TRBV12-3 or TRBV12-4 with TRBJ2-5; D tentatively fits TRBD1 or TRBD2 (6 bases each). Sequenced: blood. The CDR3, as DNA: TGTGCCAGCAGTTTGGGGGATTCGGGGGCCGGTGAGACCCAGTACTTC. As protein: CASSLGDSGAGETQYF.